This record covers a single T cell receptor (beta chain). TCRdb keeps only in-frame clones here, not all; method: immunoSEQ multiplex PCR. Of tens of thousands of clones detected, 87% appear once; the ten largest clones hold roughly 1.8%. V was pared by 0 bases and J by 6 bases, with 6 bases of the junction left unmatched. CDR3 length: 15 residues. Germline CDR1 is SGHRS and CDR2 is YFSETQ. The sample belongs to a study of OX40 agonist ivuxolimab in advanced cancers. The gene calls are TRBV5-1 and TRBJ2-1, with 7 bases aligning to TRBD2. The material sequenced was CD4+ or CD8+ T cells sorted from blood, taken in a trial of the OX40 agonist ivuxolimab. The TCR comes from an adult with an advanced solid tumor such as melanoma, head and neck, liver or kidney cancer. The DNA for the CDR3 is TGCGCCAGCAGCTTGGAGACTAGCACCTCCAATGAGCAGTTCTTC. Encoded protein: CASSLETSTSNEQFF.